This is a list of T cell receptor beta chains from one sample in a study of CD8 T cells in ankylosing spondylitis. MiXCR, run by TCRdb on the 5' RACE reads, gives a single entry per CDR3 protein. The sample carries over 600,000 distinct CDR3 sequences, around 17% recorded once. Sequencing was performed on blood, either unsorted or a sorted T cell fraction (not recorded which). These receptor sequences come from a male donor with ankylosing spondylitis. Both conserved end residues are part of each CDR3. D genes are given only for firm matches. A row's size may be missing; if present it is once, few, many or a size class.

J: TRBJ2-3; D: TRBD2; length: 13; size: NA; V: TRBV6-4; CDR3: CASSTSGTDTQYF; DNA: TGTGCCAGCAGTACTAGCGGCACAGATACGCAGTATTTT
J: TRBJ2-5; D: NA; length: 10; size: few; V: TRBV3-1; CDR3: CASGRETQYF; DNA: TGTGCCAGCGGGCGGGAGACCCAGTACTTC
J: TRBJ2-7; D: NA; length: 16; size: many; V: TRBV29-1; CDR3: CSVVDRRSGGSYEQYF; DNA: TGCAGCGTTGTCGACCGCAGGTCAGGAGGGTCCTACGAGCAGTACTTC
J: TRBJ1-1; D: TRBD1; length: 17; size: few; V: TRBV4-2; CDR3: CASSDRRGRLGNTEAFF; DNA: TGTGCCAGCAGCGACCGCAGGGGGCGTTTGGGGAACACTGAAGCTTTCTTT
J: TRBJ1-5; D: NA; length: 15; size: NA; V: TRBV6-2/TRBV6-3; CDR3: CASSAPGGNNQPQHF; DNA: TGTGCCAGCAGTGCCCCGGGGGGGAACAATCAGCCCCAGCATTTT
J: TRBJ1-2; D: NA; length: 12; size: NA; V: TRBV29-1; CDR3: CSVVGGDYGYTF; DNA: TGCAGCGTTGTTGGGGGTGACTATGGCTACACCTTC
J: TRBJ2-7; D: NA; length: 15; size: NA; V: TRBV27; CDR3: CASSSTGPTRHEQYF; DNA: TGTGCCAGCAGTTCGACGGGACCCACTCGCCACGAGCAGTACTTC
J: TRBJ2-1; D: TRBD1; length: 16; size: few; V: TRBV4-1; CDR3: CASSQEPGGTYNEQFF; DNA: TGCGCCAGCAGCCAAGAACCAGGGGGCACCTACAATGAGCAGTTCTTC
J: TRBJ2-7; D: TRBD2; length: 14; size: NA; V: TRBV20-1; CDR3: CSARDLREYYEQYF; DNA: TGCAGTGCTAGAGACTTGCGGGAGTACTACGAGCAGTACTTC
J: TRBJ1-1; D: NA; length: 14; size: few; V: TRBV19; CDR3: CASSMVWGRTEAFF; DNA: TGTGCCAGTAGTATGGTGTGGGGGCGCACTGAAGCTTTCTTT
J: TRBJ2-5; D: TRBD1; length: 14; size: many; V: TRBV5-1; CDR3: CASSSTGQRETQYF; DNA: TGCGCCAGCAGCTCCACGGGACAGAGGGAGACCCAGTACTTC
J: TRBJ2-5; D: NA; length: 13; size: few; V: TRBV12-3/TRBV12-4; CDR3: CASSSGSGETQYF; DNA: TGTGCCAGCAGCTCCGGGAGCGGAGAGACCCAGTACTTC
J: TRBJ2-7; D: TRBD1; length: 15; size: NA; V: TRBV3-1; CDR3: CASSHSGTGDEEQYF; DNA: TGTGCCAGCAGCCACTCCGGGACAGGGGATGAGGAGCAGTACTTC
J: TRBJ2-7; D: TRBD2; length: 15; size: many; V: TRBV5-1; CDR3: CASSLEGTSAYEQYF; DNA: TGCGCCAGCAGCTTGGAAGGGACTAGCGCCTACGAGCAGTACTTC
J: TRBJ2-5; D: NA; length: 12; size: many; V: TRBV7-2; CDR3: CASGRYQETQYF; DNA: TGTGCCAGCGGGCGATACCAAGAGACCCAGTACTTC
J: TRBJ1-5; D: TRBD1; length: 15; size: few; V: TRBV7-2; CDR3: CASSLDTGGGQPQHF; DNA: TGTGCCAGCAGCTTGGATACAGGGGGGGGTCAGCCCCAGCATTTT
J: TRBJ1-3; D: NA; length: 16; size: few; V: TRBV5-1; CDR3: CASSAGTQSSGNTIYF; DNA: TGCGCCAGCAGCGCCGGGACGCAAAGCTCTGGAAACACCATATATTTT
J: TRBJ1-5; D: NA; length: 15; size: NA; V: TRBV12-3/TRBV12-4; CDR3: CASRGRRDSNQPQHF; DNA: TGTGCCAGCAGGGGAAGGCGCGATAGCAATCAGCCCCAGCATTTT
J: TRBJ2-7; D: TRBD2; length: 15; size: NA; V: TRBV12-3/TRBV12-4; CDR3: CASSSSTSGGYEQYF; DNA: TGTGCCAGCAGTTCCTCGACTAGCGGGGGATACGAGCAGTACTTC
J: TRBJ1-3; D: TRBD1; length: 13; size: few; V: TRBV2; CDR3: CASGDRAGNTIYF; DNA: TGTGCCAGCGGGGACAGGGCTGGAAACACCATATATTTT
J: TRBJ2-1; D: TRBD2; length: 15; size: few; V: TRBV7-6; CDR3: CARRLAGGVNNEQFF; DNA: TGTGCCAGACGACTAGCGGGAGGAGTAAACAATGAGCAGTTCTTC
J: TRBJ2-2; D: TRBD2; length: 16; size: few; V: TRBV5-1; CDR3: CASSGGLAVNTGELFF; DNA: TGCGCCAGCAGCGGAGGCCTAGCGGTGAACACCGGGGAGCTGTTTTTT
J: TRBJ2-3; D: NA; length: 12; size: few; V: TRBV29-1; CDR3: CSVDRSGDTQYF; DNA: TGCAGCGTTGACAGGTCCGGAGATACGCAGTATTTT